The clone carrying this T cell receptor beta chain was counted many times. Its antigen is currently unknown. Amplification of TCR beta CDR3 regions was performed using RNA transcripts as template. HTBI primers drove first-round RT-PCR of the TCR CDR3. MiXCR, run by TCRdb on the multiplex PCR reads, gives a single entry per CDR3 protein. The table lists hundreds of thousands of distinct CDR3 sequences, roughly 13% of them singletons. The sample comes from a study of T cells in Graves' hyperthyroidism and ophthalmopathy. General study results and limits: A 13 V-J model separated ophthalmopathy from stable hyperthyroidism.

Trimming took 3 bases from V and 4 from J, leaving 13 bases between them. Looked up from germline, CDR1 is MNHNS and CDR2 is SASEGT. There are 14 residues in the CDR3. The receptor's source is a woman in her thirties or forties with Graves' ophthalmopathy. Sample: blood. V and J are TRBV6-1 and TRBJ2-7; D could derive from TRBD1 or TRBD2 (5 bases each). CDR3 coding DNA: TGTGCCAGCAGTGAGTTTTGGGGGTCTTACGAGCAGTACTTC. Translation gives CASSEFWGSYEQYF.